The source of this TCR beta chain is a study of blood T cell repertoires in COVID-19. Study information: Donors in the United States, Italy and Spain gave samples during acute or convalescent COVID-19. In each case, the material was cDNA or gDNA derived from T cells, B-cell-depleted T cells, or PBMCs.

Germline assignment: CDR1 SGHNT and CDR2 YENEEA. CDR3 length: 15 amino acids. V was pared by 2 bases and J by 0 bases, with 11 bases between. Per the authors' pipeline: Estimation of nucleated cell counts relied on the amplification of reference gene primers. TCRdb's table, derived via immunoSEQ multiplex PCR, lists solely in-frame clones and lacks some. V, J and clone size were drawn from that table, and D and trimming were deduced from the DNA. This sample has roughly 100,000 clones; 75% to 90% occur once, and the top ten carry around a sixth. This clone was counted only a few times. This chain joins TRBV11-3 and TRBJ2-7, with D unclear. Sequences were obtained from peripheral blood. The TCR comes from an elderly woman with acute or convalescent COVID-19. This CDR3 is CASSLRSGVSYEQYF. The CDR3, as DNA: TGTGCCAGCAGCTTACGTTCTGGAGTCTCCTACGAGCAGTACTTC.